A selection of T cell receptor beta chains follows, all from one sample in a study of cytomegalovirus exposure and HLA in healthy donors. Profiled with immunoSEQ multiplex PCR; TCRdb holds only in-frame clones, not every one. The sample carries fewer than 130,000 clones, 65% to 80% recorded once. Sequenced input: PBMCs. The receptors here all came from a woman aged 40 to 50 in good health and CMV-seronegative. The CDR3 runs from the conserved cysteine through the conserved F or W. D genes are given only for firm matches. A clone size is listed for some rows: how often the clone was seen (once, few, many), or a class if it is expanded.

V gene,J gene,clone size,D gene,CDR3 protein,CDR3 DNA
TRBV10-1,TRBJ2-7,NA,TRBD1,CASSESLGTESYEQYF,TGCGCCAGCAGTGAGTCGCTCGGGACAGAATCCTACGAGCAGTACTTC
TRBV7-9,TRBJ2-7,NA,NA,CSSSLAGQPSYEQYF,TGTTCCAGCAGCTTAGCGGGACAGCCGTCCTACGAGCAGTACTTC
TRBV7-2,TRBJ1-6,NA,TRBD1,CASSFGTGYSPLHF,TGTGCCAGCAGCTTCGGGACAGGGTATTCACCCCTCCACTTT
TRBV2,TRBJ2-1,NA,NA,CASIGGSRVQFF,TGTGCCAGCATTGGGGGGTCTAGGGTGCAGTTCTTC
TRBV4-2,TRBJ2-7,NA,TRBD2,CASSQGGGDSYEQYF,TGTGCCAGCAGCCAAGGTGGGGGGGACTCCTACGAGCAGTACTTC
TRBV28,TRBJ2-7,few,TRBD2,CASSPAGDYEQYF,TGTGCCAGCAGTCCTGCGGGGGACTACGAGCAGTACTTC
TRBV28,TRBJ2-6,NA,TRBD1,CASSLPGGASGANVLTF,TGTGCCAGCAGTTTACCAGGGGGCGCATCTGGGGCCAACGTCCTGACTTTC
TRBV10-2,TRBJ1-2,few,TRBD1,CASSESTGNGYTF,TGCGCCAGCAGTGAGTCGACAGGGAATGGCTACACCTTC
TRBV4-2,TRBJ1-2,NA,TRBD1,CASSPSSGQASNYGYTF,TGTGCCAGCAGCCCTTCGAGCGGACAGGCATCTAACTATGGCTACACCTTC
TRBV28,TRBJ2-1,few,NA,CASTGSSYNEQFF,TGTGCTTCAACAGGGAGCTCCTACAATGAGCAGTTCTTC
TRBV7-2,TRBJ1-2,NA,TRBD1,CASSFLTGGEYGYTF,TGTGCCAGCAGCTTCTTGACAGGGGGTGAATATGGCTACACCTTC
TRBV4-2,TRBJ1-3,NA,TRBD1,CASSRTGTENGNTIYF,TGTGCCAGCAGCAGAACCGGGACAGAAAATGGAAACACCATATATTTT
TRBV11-2,TRBJ2-3,NA,NA,CASRFAGPRDTQYF,TGTGCCAGTAGGTTTGCGGGACCCAGGGATACGCAGTATTTT
TRBV5-1,TRBJ2-5,NA,TRBD2,CASSSSFASGGETQYF,TGCGCCAGCAGCTCGAGCTTCGCTAGCGGGGGGGAGACCCAGTACTTC
TRBV15,TRBJ2-2,NA,TRBD1,CATSRGQGGELFF,TGTGCCACCAGCAGGGGACAGGGTGGGGAGCTGTTTTTT
TRBV19,TRBJ1-1,NA,NA,CASRFLGEGTEAFF,TGTGCCAGTAGATTTTTGGGGGAGGGAACTGAAGCTTTCTTT
TRBV6-5,TRBJ1-1,NA,NA,CASSYTRLGNTEAFF,TGTGCCAGCAGTTACACCAGGTTGGGGAACACTGAAGCTTTCTTT
TRBV29-1,TRBJ2-7,NA,NA,CSVELGSSYEQYF,TGCAGCGTTGAACTGGGGAGCTCCTACGAGCAGTACTTC
TRBV28,TRBJ1-1,few,TRBD1,CASSPPGGRGTEAFF,TGTGCCAGCAGTCCGCCAGGGGGCAGGGGCACTGAAGCTTTCTTT
TRBV18,TRBJ1-2,once,TRBD1,CASSPAGGRSYGYTF,TGTGCCAGCTCACCCGCAGGGGGCCGGAGCTATGGCTACACCTTC
TRBV2,TRBJ2-2,NA,TRBD1,CASSGQGASGELFF,TGTGCCAGCAGTGGACAGGGGGCAAGTGGGGAGCTGTTTTTT
TRBV28,TRBJ2-7,NA,NA,CASSTAGPGEQYF,TGTGCCAGCAGTACAGCGGGCCCTGGGGAGCAGTACTTC
TRBV27,TRBJ2-1,NA,TRBD2,CASSSSSGGSEQFF,TGTGCCAGCAGTTCCTCTAGCGGGGGGAGCGAGCAGTTCTTC
TRBV29-1,TRBJ2-5,NA,NA,CSVAGLYIQETQYF,TGCAGCGTGGCGGGACTCTACATACAAGAGACCCAGTACTTC
TRBV11-2,TRBJ1-4,NA,NA,CASRKGGAQVVEKLFF,TGTGCCAGCAGAAAAGGCGGGGCGCAAGTAGTGGAAAAACTGTTTTTT
TRBV5-1,TRBJ2-7,NA,NA,CASSLEGGGSGYEQYF,TGCGCCAGCAGCTTGGAGGGGGGGGGCAGTGGCTACGAGCAGTACTTC
TRBV10-3,TRBJ2-1,NA,NA,CAISRSNEQFF,TGTGCCATCAGCAGGTCCAATGAGCAGTTCTTC
TRBV5-1,TRBJ1-2,NA,NA,CASSLAGQFYGYTF,TGCGCCAGCAGCTTGGCCGGACAGTTCTATGGCTACACCTTC
TRBV30,TRBJ1-1,NA,NA,CAFSRQVNTEAFF,TGTGCCTTTTCTAGACAGGTGAACACTGAAGCTTTCTTT
TRBV29-1,TRBJ2-7,NA,NA,CSVGDNYEQYF,TGCAGCGTTGGGGACAACTACGAGCAGTACTTC
TRBV7-9,TRBJ1-2,NA,TRBD1,CSSSFSRGEGYTF,TGTTCCAGCAGCTTCTCCAGGGGGGAGGGCTACACCTTC
TRBV5-1,TRBJ2-1,NA,NA,CASSLAIEDEQFF,TGCGCCAGCAGCTTGGCCATAGAGGATGAGCAGTTCTTC
TRBV23-1,TRBJ2-1,few,NA,CASSQSRFRIARHNEQFF,TGCGCCAGCAGTCAATCCCGTTTCCGTATAGCAAGGCACAATGAGCAGTTCTTC
TRBV7-9,TRBJ2-5,once,NA,CASTIEGWYQETQYF,TGTGCCAGCACCATCGAGGGATGGTACCAAGAGACCCAGTACTTC
TRBV7-2,TRBJ2-7,NA,TRBD2,CASSLGLAGAYEQYF,TGTGCCAGCAGCCTGGGACTAGCGGGGGCCTACGAGCAGTACTTC
TRBV5-1,TRBJ1-1,NA,NA,CASSLGAGNTEAFF,TGCGCCAGCAGCTTGGGGGCAGGGAACACTGAAGCTTTCTTT
TRBV7-2,TRBJ2-5,NA,NA,CASSFKETQYF,TGTGCCAGCAGCTTTAAAGAGACCCAGTACTTC
TRBV7-2,TRBJ2-1,NA,TRBD2,CASRSREFAYNEQFF,TGTGCCAGCAGATCGCGGGAGTTCGCCTACAATGAGCAGTTCTTC
TRBV30,TRBJ2-7,NA,TRBD1,CAWSIRTGGNEQYF,TGTGCCTGGAGTATAAGGACAGGGGGGAACGAGCAGTACTTC
TRBV28,TRBJ2-1,NA,NA,CASSRNNEQFF,TGTGCCAGCAGCAGGAACAATGAGCAGTTCTTC
TRBV28,TRBJ1-5,NA,TRBD1,CASSPPGQGNQPQHF,TGTGCCAGCAGCCCTCCGGGACAGGGTAATCAGCCCCAGCATTTT
TRBV7-2,TRBJ2-3,few,TRBD2,CASSSPVGGAGGLTQYF,TGTGCCAGCAGCTCCCCAGTCGGAGGAGCGGGAGGGCTTACGCAGTATTTT
TRBV7-2,TRBJ1-3,once,TRBD1,CASSPVFAGGSGNTIYF,TGTGCCAGCAGCCCCGTTTTCGCAGGGGGCTCTGGAAACACCATATATTTT
TRBV23-1,TRBJ2-1,NA,TRBD1,CASSPTGTGRNLWDEQFF,TGCGCCAGCAGTCCGACAGGGACGGGCCGCAACCTGTGGGATGAGCAGTTCTTC
TRBV28,TRBJ1-6,NA,TRBD1,CASRLQGSYSPLHF,TGTGCCAGCAGATTACAGGGGTCGTATTCACCCCTCCACTTT
TRBV19,TRBJ2-6,NA,TRBD2,CASSIRLGLAGDMTGANVLTF,TGTGCCAGTAGTATACGGCTGGGGCTAGCGGGAGACATGACTGGGGCCAACGTCCTGACTTTC
TRBV19,TRBJ2-6,NA,TRBD1,CASRTWDSQGSGANVLTF,TGTGCCAGTAGAACCTGGGACAGCCAGGGGTCTGGGGCCAACGTCCTGACTTTC
TRBV5-1,TRBJ1-6,NA,NA,CASSSAGSATNSPLHF,TGCGCCAGCAGCTCGGCAGGGTCAGCTACTAATTCACCCCTCCACTTT
TRBV7-2,TRBJ2-5,NA,TRBD1,CASSLRQGRETQYF,TGTGCCAGCAGCTTACGACAGGGGAGAGAGACCCAGTACTTC
TRBV12-5,TRBJ1-1,NA,NA,CASGLSGSTEAFF,TGTGCTAGTGGACTCTCAGGAAGCACTGAAGCTTTCTTT
TRBV28,TRBJ1-1,NA,TRBD1,CASSLLQGTDTEAFF,TGTGCCAGCAGTCTCCTACAGGGGACAGACACTGAAGCTTTCTTT
TRBV27,TRBJ2-3,NA,NA,CASSLGVVTDTQYF,TGTGCCAGCAGTTTAGGAGTAGTCACAGATACGCAGTATTTT
TRBV6-1,TRBJ1-1,NA,NA,CASSELRVTEAFF,TGTGCCAGCAGTGAGCTGAGGGTCACTGAAGCTTTCTTT
TRBV28,TRBJ2-3,NA,TRBD2,CASSLSGGRPTTDTQYF,TGTGCCAGCAGTCTGTCGGGGGGGAGGCCGACGACAGATACGCAGTATTTT
TRBV5-1,TRBJ2-1,once,TRBD2,CASSFSVRGSLAGRRDNEQFF,TGCGCCAGCAGCTTCTCCGTGAGAGGTTCGCTAGCGGGAAGGAGGGACAATGAGCAGTTCTTC
TRBV7-2,TRBJ1-4,NA,TRBD1,CASSLVSQGEEKLFF,TGTGCCAGCAGCTTAGTGTCCCAGGGGGAGGAAAAACTGTTTTTT
TRBV7-9,TRBJ2-7,NA,TRBD2,CASSSAGTSFHEQYF,TGTGCCAGCAGCTCAGCCGGGACTAGCTTCCACGAGCAGTACTTC